This T cell receptor beta chain was sequenced during a study of shared clonotypes between healthy human individuals. Germline-derived CDR1 and CDR2 are MNHEY and SMNVEV (reference sequence). The CDR3 has 16 amino acids. The ends lost 5 bases at V and 4 bases at J; junction bases unmatched: 9. Using immunoSEQ multiplex PCR, the repertoire was profiled, and TCRdb retains in-frame clones only, with some absent. The table includes some 2 million clones, approximately 94% detected once. The naive CD8 population came from CD45RO-negative cells selected for CCR7, without terminally differentiated effector memory CD45RA+ cells.

The rearrangement uses TRBV27 and TRBJ2-2; 8 bases are a match to TRBD2. Sequenced material: naive CD8+ T cells sorted from blood. This receptor was obtained from a man between 18 and 35 years old in good health. As DNA, the CDR3 is TGTGCCAGCAGTACATCAGCGGGAGACCGCACCGGGGAGCTGTTTTTT. Residues: CASSTSAGDRTGELFF.